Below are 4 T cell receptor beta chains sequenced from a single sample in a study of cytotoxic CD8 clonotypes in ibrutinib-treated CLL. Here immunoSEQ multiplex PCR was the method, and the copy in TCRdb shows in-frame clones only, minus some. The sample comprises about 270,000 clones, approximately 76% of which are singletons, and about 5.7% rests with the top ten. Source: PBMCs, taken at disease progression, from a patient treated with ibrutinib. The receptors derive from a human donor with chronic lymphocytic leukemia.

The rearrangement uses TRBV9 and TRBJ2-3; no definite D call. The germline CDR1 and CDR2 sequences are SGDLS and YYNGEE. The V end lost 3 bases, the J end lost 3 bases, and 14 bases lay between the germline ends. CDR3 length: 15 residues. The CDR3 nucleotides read TGTGCCAGCAGCGCTGGGTCCGGTTTGACAGATACGCAGTATTTT. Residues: CASSAGSGLTDTQYF.

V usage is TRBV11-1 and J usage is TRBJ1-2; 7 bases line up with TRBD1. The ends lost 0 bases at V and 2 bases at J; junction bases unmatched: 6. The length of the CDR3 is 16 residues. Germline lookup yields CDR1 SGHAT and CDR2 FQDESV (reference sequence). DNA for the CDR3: TGTGCCAGCAGCTTAGCTGTGGGACAGACAAACTATGGCTACACCTTC. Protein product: CASSLAVGQTNYGYTF.

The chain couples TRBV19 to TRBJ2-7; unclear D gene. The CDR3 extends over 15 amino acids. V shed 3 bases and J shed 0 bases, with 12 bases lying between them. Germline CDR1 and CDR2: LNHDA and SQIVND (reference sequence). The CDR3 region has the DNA TGTGCCAGTAGTATTTGGGCAGAAACCTCCTACGAGCAGTACTTC. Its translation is CASSIWAETSYEQYF.

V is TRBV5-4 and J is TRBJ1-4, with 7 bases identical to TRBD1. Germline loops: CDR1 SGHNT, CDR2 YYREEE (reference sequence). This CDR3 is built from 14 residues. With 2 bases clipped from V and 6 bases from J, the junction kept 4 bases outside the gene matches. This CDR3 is CASSFQGGDEKLFF. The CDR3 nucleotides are TGTGCCAGCAGCTTCCAGGGGGGGGATGAAAAACTGTTTTTT.